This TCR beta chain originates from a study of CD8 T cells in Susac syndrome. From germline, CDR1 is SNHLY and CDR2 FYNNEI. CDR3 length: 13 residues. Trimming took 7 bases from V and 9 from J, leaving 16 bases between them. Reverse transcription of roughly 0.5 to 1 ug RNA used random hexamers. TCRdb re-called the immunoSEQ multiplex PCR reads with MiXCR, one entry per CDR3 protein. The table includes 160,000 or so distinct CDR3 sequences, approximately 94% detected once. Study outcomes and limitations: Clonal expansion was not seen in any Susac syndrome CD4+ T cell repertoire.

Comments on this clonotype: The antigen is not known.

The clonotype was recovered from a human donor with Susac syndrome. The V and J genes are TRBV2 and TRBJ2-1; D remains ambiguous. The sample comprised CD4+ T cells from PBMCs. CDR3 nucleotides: TGTGCCAGCACGCAGGATATTCCTAGTGAGCAGTTCTTC. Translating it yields CASTQDIPSEQFF.